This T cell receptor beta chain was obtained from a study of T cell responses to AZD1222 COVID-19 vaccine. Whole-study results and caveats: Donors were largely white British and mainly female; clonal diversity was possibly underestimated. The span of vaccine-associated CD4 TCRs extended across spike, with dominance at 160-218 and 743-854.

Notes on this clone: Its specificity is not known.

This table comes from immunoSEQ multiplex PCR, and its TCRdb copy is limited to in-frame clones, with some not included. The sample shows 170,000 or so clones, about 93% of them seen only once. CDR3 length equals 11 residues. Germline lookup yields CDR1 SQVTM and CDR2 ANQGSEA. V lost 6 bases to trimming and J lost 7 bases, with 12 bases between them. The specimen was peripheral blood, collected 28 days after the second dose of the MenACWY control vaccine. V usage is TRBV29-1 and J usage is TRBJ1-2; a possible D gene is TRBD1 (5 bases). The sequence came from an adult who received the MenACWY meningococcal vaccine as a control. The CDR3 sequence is CSVLMGGGYTF. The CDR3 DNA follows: TGCAGCGTCCTAATGGGGGGTGGCTACACCTTC.